This TCR beta chain was documented in a study of blood T cell repertoires in COVID-19. Background on the study: Samples came from the United States, Italy and Spain, spanning acute and convalescent COVID-19. Nucleic acid was either cDNA or gDNA, and it came from T cells, B-cell-depleted T cells, or PBMCs.

Recruits, aged roughly 18 to 95 years, lived in approximately 26 US areas. Sequencing was performed with immunoSEQ multiplex PCR; in TCRdb, only in-frame clones are kept and a portion is missing. Among roughly 330,000 clones listed, roughly nine tenths were seen once. The CDR3 extends over 14 amino acids. After removal of 4 bases from V and 5 bases from J, the junction contained 7 bases not matched to a gene. Germline lookup yields CDR1 SGHTA and CDR2 FQGNSA. Sequencing used PBMCs or T cells enriched from blood (not recorded which). The clonotype comes from a woman in her 30s who had recovered from COVID-19. The V call is TRBV7-2, the J call TRBJ1-1; 7 bases are shared with TRBD1. The CDR3 DNA reads TGTGCCAGCAGCTCTCCCCAGGGGGGTACTGAAGCTTTCTTT. Its protein product is CASSSPQGGTEAFF.